This T cell receptor (beta chain) was identified in a study of regulatory T cells in long-lasting Graves disease. Study-level findings and limits: Examination was confined to peripheral blood, excluding thyroid tissue. A reduction in accuracy may have resulted from the small sample size.

Time point defined: newly diagnosed GD, antithyroid drugs for less than 3 months. Isolated PBMC RNA provided the starting material for the TCR library. This clonotype was detected ten times or more. The target antigen is unknown. CDR3-region Arm-PCR and iRepertoire HTBI primers produced the TCR beta libraries. MiXCR was run by TCRdb on the multiplex PCR reads, yielding one entry per CDR3 protein. The table lists some 220,000 distinct CDR3 sequences, less than 20% of them singletons. This same sample was also part of a study on T cells in Graves' hyperthyroidism and ophthalmopathy. From that study: Hyperthyroidism of Graves' type that showed no ophthalmopathy progression within 18 months was stable.

The receptor was derived from a woman between 25 and 40 years old with Graves disease. This specimen consisted of peripheral blood mononuclear cells (PBMCs), obtained at new diagnosis, from a patient treated with antithyroid drugs.

The CDR3 is CASSSPGQGTYGYTF. Written as DNA, the CDR3 is TGTGCCAGCAGCTCGCCGGGACAGGGGACCTATGGCTACACCTTC. J is TRBJ1-2 and V is TRBV7-9; 10 nucleotides match TRBD1. The CDR3 consists of 15 residues. Trimming cost V 4 bases and J 4 bases; bases outside gene matches: 6. CDR1 and CDR2 from the germline V gene are SEHNR and FQNEAQ (reference sequence).